The text below deals with one T cell receptor beta chain. The data were obtained in a study of blood T cell repertoires in COVID-19. The overall study: COVID-19 samples from acute and convalescent phases originated in the United States, Italy and Spain. PBMCs, B-cell-depleted T cells, or T cells provided the cDNA or gDNA that made up the material.

Per the germline V gene, CDR1 is SEHNR and CDR2 is FQNEAQ (reference sequence). This CDR3 is built from 16 residues. V lost 3 bases to trimming and J lost 4 bases; unmatched junction nucleotides: 11. In the original processing: The assay estimated nucleated cells by amplifying reference gene primers. Some clones are missing from TCRdb's copy, which holds only in-frame ones; the method was immunoSEQ multiplex PCR. Clone size and V and J calls were adopted from that table, with D and trimming inferred from the DNA. The sample holds under 250,000 clones, around four fifths seen once. The chain links TRBV7-9 to TRBJ2-7; 8 positions match TRBD2. The sequencing input was peripheral blood. The TCR originated in a man aged 50-59 years with active or convalescent COVID-19. CDR3 sequence: CASSFPSGSGRYEQYF. The CDR3 DNA reads as TGTGCCAGCAGCTTCCCGAGCGGGAGTGGTAGGTACGAGCAGTACTTC.